These 30 T cell receptor beta chains share one sample of origin, sequenced in a study of blood T cell repertoires in COVID-19. Profiling relied on immunoSEQ multiplex PCR, and the TCRdb table lists in-frame clones only, not all of them. The sample comprises hundreds of thousands of clones, around 84% of which are singletons, and roughly 20% rests with the top ten. The sample comprised peripheral blood. The receptors come from a woman of 80 years or more with active or convalescent COVID-19.

This clone was detected only a few times. The chain uses TRBV15 and TRBJ2-3; 8 bases match TRBD2. The CDR3 is 14 residues long. V dropped 7 bases and J dropped 3; count of bases not matched to a gene: 6. CDR1 LNHNV and CDR2 YYDKDF come from the germline V gene (reference sequence). The CDR3 DNA follows: TGTGCCACCAACCGGGGGGGCCCGACAGATACGCAGTATTTT. Translated, it gives CATNRGGPTDTQYF.

This clone has a single count. The rearrangement joins TRBV28 to TRBJ1-3; TRBD1 aligns across 9 bases. Germline V gene data show CDR1 as MDHEN and CDR2 as SYDVKM. The V gene end was trimmed by 9 bases and the J gene end by 4 bases; junction bases not matched to a gene: 4. CDR3 length: 13 amino acids. CDR3 DNA sequence: TGTGCCAGTGGACAGGGGAGGGGAAACACCATATATTTT. Translating it yields CASGQGRGNTIYF.

This clone was detected once. The CDR3 sequence is CASSLGGYGNTIYF. CDR3 DNA: TGTGCCAGCAGCTTAGGGGGCTACGGAAACACCATATATTTT. V usage is TRBV7-2 and J usage is TRBJ1-3; D is perhaps TRBD1 (5 bases). V was trimmed by 1 base and J by 4 bases, leaving 8 bases between them. The CDR3 contains 14 residues. Germline V gene lookup returns CDR1 SGHTA and CDR2 FQGNSA.

This clone occurred once. The chain uses TRBV20-1 and TRBJ1-2; a weak D match, TRBD1 (5 bases). The CDR3 is 11 amino acids. Per the germline V gene, CDR1 is DFQATT and CDR2 is SNEGSKA (reference sequence). Trimming stripped 3 bases from V and 12 bases from J, with 14 bases between. Here the CDR3 DNA reads TGCAGTGCTAGTAATGGGGCCCCCAACACCTTC. It is translated as CSASNGAPNTF.

The chain recombines TRBV5-5 with TRBJ2-1; 11 bases map to TRBD2. The CDR3 is made up of 17 amino acids. The J segment lost 8 bases and the V segment lost 5 bases, leaving 15 bases of the junction unmatched. Germline-derived CDR1 and CDR2 are SGHKS and YYEKEE (reference sequence). The CDR3 here is CASRTTSGSLKGDEQFF. CDR3 in DNA: TGTGCCAGCAGAACCACTAGCGGGAGTTTAAAAGGGGATGAGCAGTTCTTC. Variable domain in full (rest from reference TRBV5-5 and TRBJ2-1): DAGVTQSPTHLIKTRGQQVTLRCSPISGHKSVSWYQQVLGQGPQFIFQYYEKEERGRGNFPDRFSARQFPNYSSELNVNALLLGDSALYLCASRTTSGSLKGDEQFFGPGTRLTVL.

The chain uses TRBV11-3 and TRBJ2-7; perhaps TRBD1 as D (6 bases). The germline V gene encodes CDR1 SGHNT and CDR2 YENEEA. The CDR3 contains 13 residues. V lost 8 bases, J lost 1 base, and 12 bases lay in between. CDR3 sequence reads: CASSNRVSYEQYF. The CDR3 DNA is TGTGCCAGCTCGAACAGGGTATCCTACGAGCAGTACTTC.

The CDR3 DNA sequence: TGTGCCAGCTCACCCCAGGCTTCCTCCTACAATGAGCAGTTCTTC. Translated: CASSPQASSYNEQFF. This rearrangement joins TRBV18 to TRBJ2-1, with D uncertain. The germline V and J ends were trimmed by 3 bases and 0 bases, with 9 bases remaining between them. Germline V gene lookup returns CDR1 KGHSH and CDR2 LQKENI. CDR3 length: 15 amino acids.

CDR3 in amino acids: CASSANHARGLLEAFF. The CDR3 region has the DNA TGTGCCAGCAGCGCGAACCACGCCAGGGGGCTCTTAGAAGCTTTCTTT. This sequence joins TRBV3-1 (or the pseudogene TRBV3-2) and TRBJ1-1; TRBD1 matches at 8 bases. After removal of 5 bases from V and 8 bases from J, the junction contained 16 bases not matched to a gene. Germline CDR1 is LGHDT and CDR2 is YNNKEL (reference sequence). The CDR3 covers 16 residues.

This clone was observed a single time. The chain uses TRBV9 and TRBJ2-5; D ambiguous. There are 15 residues in the CDR3. Germline CDR1 is SGDLS and CDR2 is YYNGEE. V was trimmed by 0 bases and J by 2 bases, leaving 11 bases between them. The CDR3 here is CASSVGTSIQETQYF. The CDR3 DNA is TGTGCCAGCAGCGTAGGAACATCAATACAAGAGACCCAGTACTTC. Filled out from reference TRBV9 and TRBJ2-5, the complete variable domain reads DSGVTQTPKHLITATGQRVTLRCSPRSGDLSVYWYQQSLDQGLQFLIQYYNGEERAKGNILERFSAQQFPDLHSELNLSSLELGDSALYFCASSVGTSIQETQYFGPGTRLLVL.

CDR3: CASSSAGVYGYTF. Here the CDR3 DNA reads TGTGCCAGCAGTTCAGCAGGGGTTTATGGCTACACCTTC. This chain joins TRBV28 and TRBJ1-2, with a tentative D call TRBD1 (6 bases). CDR1 MDHEN and CDR2 SYDVKM come from the germline V gene. Trimming stripped 4 bases from V and 5 bases from J, with 11 bases between. CDR3 length: 13 amino acids.

The gene calls are TRBV28 and TRBJ1-6; maybe TRBD1 (6 bases). Trimming stripped 0 bases from V and 6 bases from J, with 18 bases between. This CDR3 is built from 18 residues. Germline V gene lookup returns CDR1 MDHEN and CDR2 SYDVKM. This chain's CDR3 is CASSLWSQGRLGNSPLHF. In nucleotides, the CDR3 is TGTGCCAGCAGTTTATGGTCCCAGGGGAGATTGGGTAATTCACCCCTCCACTTT.

The chain has TRBV15 and TRBJ1-5, with D tentatively TRBD1 (6 bases). The V gene lost 1 base and the J gene lost 2 bases, with 18 bases spanning the gap. The CDR3 sequence is 18 residues long. The V gene's germline CDR1 is LNHNV and CDR2 YYDKDF (reference sequence). The CDR3 loop is CATSRAGEGGRGNQPQHF. As DNA, the CDR3 is TGTGCCACCAGCAGAGCGGGAGAGGGGGGGCGCGGCAATCAGCCCCAGCATTTT.

The CDR3 coding sequence is TGTGCCAGCAGTCATGGACAGGGCTACACCTTC. Amino acid sequence: CASSHGQGYTF. V usage is TRBV6-2 or TRBV6-3 and J usage is TRBJ1-2; perhaps TRBD1 as D (6 bases). Germline-derived CDR1 and CDR2 are MNHEY and SVGEGT. The CDR3 sequence is 11 residues long. The V gene lost 5 bases and the J gene lost 8 bases, with 9 bases spanning the gap.

This clone has more than one count but fewer than ten. The chain joins TRBV10-3 to TRBJ1-1, with D possibly being TRBD1 (6 bases). This CDR3 comprises 12 residues. V lost 3 bases, J lost 4 bases, and 6 bases lay in between. CDR1 and CDR2 (germline): ENHRY, SYGVKD. The CDR3: CAISDRGTEAFF. CDR3 in DNA: TGTGCCATCAGTGACAGGGGCACTGAAGCTTTCTTT.

The rearrangement links TRBV7-9 to TRBJ1-4, with TRBD1 matching over 11 bases. The V and J ends lost 4 bases and 7 bases, in that order; junction bases with no gene match: 11. The CDR3 runs 17 residues. Germline CDR1 is SEHNR and CDR2 is FQNEAQ (reference sequence). CDR3 residues: CASSSRYGQGAFEKLFF. The CDR3 DNA reads TGTGCCAGCAGCTCTAGATATGGACAGGGGGCTTTTGAAAAACTGTTTTTT.

This sequence joins TRBV7-2 and TRBJ2-3; possibly TRBD2 for D (6 bases). Trimming removed 2 bases from V and 3 bases from J, with 24 bases in between. Germline CDR1 reads SGHTA; CDR2 reads FQGNSA. CDR3 size: 19 residues. The CDR3, as DNA: TGTGCCAGCAGCTTAAACCCTCCTGCGACTAGAGTCCTTACAGATACGCAGTATTTT. It is translated as CASSLNPPATRVLTDTQYF.

The chain has TRBV6-2 or TRBV6-3 and TRBJ2-7, with 8 bases matching TRBD1. Germline V gives CDR1 MNHEY, CDR2 SVGEGT. This CDR3 has 13 residues. Unmatched junction bases numbered 8, after V lost 8 bases and J lost 5 bases. CDR3 DNA sequence: TGTGCCAGCGGCCGACAGGGGTATAACGAGCAGTACTTC. Its translation is CASGRQGYNEQYF.

There are a few counts of this clone. V and J are TRBV6-2 or TRBV6-3 and TRBJ1-5, with D possibly being TRBD1 (6 bases). Per germline, CDR1 MNHEY and CDR2 SVGEGT. The CDR3 loop spans 15 amino acids. Trimming left V 6 bases short and J 0 bases short, with 12 bases between. The CDR3 DNA sequence: TGTGCCAGCAGCAGGACAGAATATAGCAATCAGCCCCAGCATTTT. Protein: CASSRTEYSNQPQHF.

The rearrangement joins TRBV7-8 to TRBJ1-5, with D hard to call. Trimming stripped 5 bases from V and 3 bases from J, with 11 bases between. The CDR3 extends over 14 amino acids. CDR1 SGHVS and CDR2 FQNEAQ come from the germline V gene. The CDR3 nucleotides read TGTGCCAGCAGCCCCGAGGGCCTCAATCAGCCCCAGCATTTT. This encodes CASSPEGLNQPQHF.

The rearrangement joins TRBV27 to TRBJ2-7; 8 nucleotides line up with TRBD1. The ends lost 8 bases at V and 5 bases at J; junction bases unmatched: 2. Germline loops: CDR1 MNHEY, CDR2 SMNVEV (reference sequence). This CDR3 has 11 amino acids. The CDR3 is CASQGAHEQYF. CDR3 nucleotides: TGTGCCAGCCAGGGGGCCCACGAGCAGTACTTC.

The genes are TRBV28 and TRBJ2-7, with 10 bases matching TRBD2. V trimming: 5 bases; J trimming: 2 bases; junction bases outside the gene matches: 9. CDR3 length: 16 amino acids. Germline V gives CDR1 MDHEN, CDR2 SYDVKM. DNA for the CDR3: TGTGCCAGCAGTGCCTCATTAGCGGGGGGTCCCTACGAGCAGTACTTC. It yields the protein CASSASLAGGPYEQYF. Supplemented by reference TRBV28 and TRBJ2-7, the full variable domain reads DVKVTQSSRYLVKRTGEKVFLECVQDMDHENMFWYRQDPGLGLRLIYFSYDVKMKEKGDIPEGYSVSREKKERFSLILESASTNQTSMYLCASSASLAGGPYEQYFGPGTRLTVT.

This sequence joins TRBV5-1 and TRBJ1-1, with a tentative D call TRBD1 (6 bases). CDR1 and CDR2 (germline): SGHRS, YFSETQ. The ends were cut back, 7 bases at V and 2 bases at J, with 12 bases in the middle. CDR3 size: 13 residues. CDR3 bases: TGCGCCAGCGACACGGGGGGCAACACTGAAGCTTTCTTT. Protein sequence: CASDTGGNTEAFF.

The chain joins TRBV19 to TRBJ1-5; no firm D call. The V and J ends lost 3 bases and 2 bases respectively, with 5 bases between them. CDR1 is LNHDA, CDR2 SQIVND, per germline (reference sequence). The CDR3 has 13 residues. This CDR3 is CASSIVGNQPQHF. The CDR3 DNA reads TGTGCCAGTAGTATCGTCGGCAATCAGCCCCAGCATTTT.

This chain connects TRBV5-4 to TRBJ2-1; D ambiguous. V was cut by 4 bases and J by 7 bases, with 9 bases left in between. CDR1 SGHNT and CDR2 YYREEE come from the germline V gene (reference sequence). This CDR3 is 12 amino acids long. The CDR3 DNA follows: TGTGCCAGCAGCCACTGGAGAAATGAGCAGTTCTTC. The encoded protein is CASSHWRNEQFF. Full variable domain (missing parts from reference TRBV5-4 and TRBJ2-1): ETGVTQSPTHLIKTRGQQVTLRCSSQSGHNTVSWYQQALGQGPQFIFQYYREEENGRGNFPPRFSGLQFPNYSSELNVNALELDDSALYLCASSHWRNEQFFGPGTRLTVL.

The chain employs TRBV27 and TRBJ2-7, with 10 bases lining up with TRBD2. This CDR3 spans 17 amino acids. In germline, CDR1 is MNHEY, CDR2 SMNVEV (reference sequence). J was trimmed by 12 bases and V by 2 bases; bases with no gene match: 19. CDR3 nucleotides: TGTGCCAGCAGTTTACCGGTAGCGGGGGGCCCCTCCTACGATGGGTACTTC. Translating it yields CASSLPVAGGPSYDGYF.

The chain joins TRBV5-1 to TRBJ2-1; D might be TRBD2 (6 bases). CDR3 size: 15 residues. V lost 0 bases and J 4 bases, leaving 11 bases between the germline ends. Germline assignment: CDR1 SGHRS and CDR2 YFSETQ. CDR3 in DNA: TGCGCCAGCAGCTTGGGCGCTAGCGAATACAATGAGCAGTTCTTC. It codes for CASSLGASEYNEQFF.

V usage is TRBV11-1 and J usage is TRBJ2-7, with D perhaps matching TRBD2 (6 bases). CDR3 length equals 15 residues. Germline CDR1 and CDR2: SGHAT and FQDESV (reference sequence). The V gene lost 4 bases and the J gene lost 1 base, with 14 bases spanning the gap. CDR3 protein: CASSSFSGASYEQYF. The CDR3 DNA sequence: TGTGCCAGCAGCTCCTTTAGCGGAGCATCCTACGAGCAGTACTTC.

The chain couples TRBV9 to TRBJ1-1; no definite D call. CDR1 and CDR2 (germline): SGDLS, YYNGEE. V was shortened by 2 bases and J by 4 bases, with 12 bases between the two germline ends. This CDR3 region has 14 residues. As DNA, the CDR3 is TGTGCCAGCAGCGTTGAATCGAGCGGCACTGAAGCTTTCTTT. Translation gives CASSVESSGTEAFF.

This clone was counted a single time. The gene calls are TRBV6-9 and TRBJ2-2; tentative D call: TRBD2 (6 bases). CDR3 length equals 15 residues. CDR1 MNHGY and CDR2 SVAAGI come from the germline V gene. V was shortened by 2 bases and J by 1 base, with 8 bases between the two germline ends. The CDR3 nucleotides are TGTGCCAGCAGTTATCAAGCGGGGAACACCGGGGAGCTGTTTTTT. Translated: CASSYQAGNTGELFF.

The rearrangement uses TRBV3-1 (or the pseudogene TRBV3-2) and TRBJ1-2; 10 bases map to TRBD1. J lost 6 bases, V lost 1 base, and 5 bases had no gene match. In germline, CDR1 is LGHDT, CDR2 YNNKEL (reference sequence). The CDR3 runs to 15 residues. The CDR3 region has the DNA TGTGCCAGCAGCCAAGGGGCGGGACAGGGGCATGGCTACACCTTC. Its protein product is CASSQGAGQGHGYTF.